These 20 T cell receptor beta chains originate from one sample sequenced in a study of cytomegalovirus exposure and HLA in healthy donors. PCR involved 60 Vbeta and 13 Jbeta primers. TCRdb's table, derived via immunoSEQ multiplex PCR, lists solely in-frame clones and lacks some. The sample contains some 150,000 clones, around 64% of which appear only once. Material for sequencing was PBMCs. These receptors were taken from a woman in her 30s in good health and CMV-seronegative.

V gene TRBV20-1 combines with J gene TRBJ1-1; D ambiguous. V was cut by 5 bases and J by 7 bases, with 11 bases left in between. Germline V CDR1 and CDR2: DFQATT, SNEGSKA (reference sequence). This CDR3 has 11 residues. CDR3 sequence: CSAVSYSEAFF. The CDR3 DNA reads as TGCAGTGCTGTTTCCTACAGTGAAGCTTTCTTT.

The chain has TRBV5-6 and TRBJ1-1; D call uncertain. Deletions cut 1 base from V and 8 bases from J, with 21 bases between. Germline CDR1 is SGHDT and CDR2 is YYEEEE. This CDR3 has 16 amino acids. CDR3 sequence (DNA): TGTGCCAGCAGCTTGCGGGTCTCAGTCGCCCTTTTAGAAGCTTTCTTT. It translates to CASSLRVSVALLEAFF.

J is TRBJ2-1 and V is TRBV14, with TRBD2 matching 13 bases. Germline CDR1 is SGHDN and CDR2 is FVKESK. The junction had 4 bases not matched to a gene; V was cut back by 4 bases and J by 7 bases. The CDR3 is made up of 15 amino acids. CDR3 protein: CASSPTSGRQNEQFF. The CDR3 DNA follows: TGTGCCAGCAGCCCGACTAGCGGGAGGCAAAATGAGCAGTTCTTC.

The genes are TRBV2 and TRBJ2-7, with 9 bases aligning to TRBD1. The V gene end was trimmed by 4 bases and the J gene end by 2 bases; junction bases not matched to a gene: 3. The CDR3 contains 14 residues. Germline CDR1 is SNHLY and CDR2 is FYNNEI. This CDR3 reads CASSGGQGAYEQYF. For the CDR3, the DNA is TGTGCCAGCAGTGGGGGACAGGGTGCCTACGAGCAGTACTTC. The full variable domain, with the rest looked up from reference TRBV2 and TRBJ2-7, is EPEVTQTPSHQVTQMGQEVILRCVPISNHLYFYWYRQILGQKVEFLVSFYNNEISEKSEIFDDQFSVERPDGSNFTLKIRSTKLEDSAMYFCASSGGQGAYEQYFGPGTRLTVT.

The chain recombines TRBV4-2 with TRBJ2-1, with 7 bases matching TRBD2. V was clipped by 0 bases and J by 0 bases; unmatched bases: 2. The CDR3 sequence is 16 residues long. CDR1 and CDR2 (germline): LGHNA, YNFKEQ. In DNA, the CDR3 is TGTGCCAGCAGCCAAGAGGGCGGGAGCTCCTACAATGAGCAGTTCTTC. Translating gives CASSQEGGSSYNEQFF.

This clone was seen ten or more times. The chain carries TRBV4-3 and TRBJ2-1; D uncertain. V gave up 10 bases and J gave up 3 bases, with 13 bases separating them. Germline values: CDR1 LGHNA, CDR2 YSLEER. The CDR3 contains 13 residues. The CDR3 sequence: CATSSDDYNEQFF. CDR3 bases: TGCGCCACGAGCAGCGACGACTACAATGAGCAGTTCTTC.

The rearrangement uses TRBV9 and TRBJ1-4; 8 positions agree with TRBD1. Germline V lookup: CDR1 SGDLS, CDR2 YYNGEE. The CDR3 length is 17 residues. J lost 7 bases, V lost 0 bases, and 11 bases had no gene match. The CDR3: CASSVDRQPGGSEKLFF. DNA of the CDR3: TGTGCCAGCAGCGTAGATCGCCAGCCAGGGGGCTCTGAAAAACTGTTTTTT.

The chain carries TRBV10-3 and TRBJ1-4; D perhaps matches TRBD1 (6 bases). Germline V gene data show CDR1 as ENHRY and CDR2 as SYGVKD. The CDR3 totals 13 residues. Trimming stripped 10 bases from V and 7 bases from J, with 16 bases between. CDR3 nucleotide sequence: TGTGCCACGCGGGGGGCGGAGGGTGAAAAACTGTTTTTT. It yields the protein CATRGAEGEKLFF.

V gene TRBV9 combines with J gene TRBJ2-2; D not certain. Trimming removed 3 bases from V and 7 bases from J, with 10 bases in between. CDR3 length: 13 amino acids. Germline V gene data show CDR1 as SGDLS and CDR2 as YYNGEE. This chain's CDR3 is CASSDPTRGELFF. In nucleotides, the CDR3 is TGTGCCAGCAGCGACCCTACCCGCGGGGAGCTGTTTTTT.

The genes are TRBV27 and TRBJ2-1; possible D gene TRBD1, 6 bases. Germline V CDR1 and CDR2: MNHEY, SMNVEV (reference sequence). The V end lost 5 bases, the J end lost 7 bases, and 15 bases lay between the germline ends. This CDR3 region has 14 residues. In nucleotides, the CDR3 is TGTGCCAGCAGTCAAAACAGGGTTTGGAATGAGCAGTTCTTC. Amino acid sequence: CASSQNRVWNEQFF.

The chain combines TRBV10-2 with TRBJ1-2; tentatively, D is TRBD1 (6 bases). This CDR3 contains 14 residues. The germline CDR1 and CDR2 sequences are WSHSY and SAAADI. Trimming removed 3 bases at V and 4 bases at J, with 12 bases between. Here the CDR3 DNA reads TGCGCCAGCAGTGAAAGCCAGGGGATCTATGGCTACACCTTC. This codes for CASSESQGIYGYTF.

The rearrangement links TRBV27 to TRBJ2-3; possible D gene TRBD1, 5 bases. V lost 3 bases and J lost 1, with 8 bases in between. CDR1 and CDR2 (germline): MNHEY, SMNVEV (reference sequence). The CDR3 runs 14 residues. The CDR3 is CASSFDRGTDTQYF. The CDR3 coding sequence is TGTGCCAGCAGTTTCGACAGAGGCACAGATACGCAGTATTTT.

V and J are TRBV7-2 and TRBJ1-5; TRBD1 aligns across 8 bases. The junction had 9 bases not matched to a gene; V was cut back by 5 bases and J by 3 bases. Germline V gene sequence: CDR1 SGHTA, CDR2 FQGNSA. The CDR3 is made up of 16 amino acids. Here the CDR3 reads CASSPSQGANNQPQHF. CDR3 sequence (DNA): TGTGCCAGCAGCCCATCGCAGGGGGCGAACAATCAGCCCCAGCATTTT.

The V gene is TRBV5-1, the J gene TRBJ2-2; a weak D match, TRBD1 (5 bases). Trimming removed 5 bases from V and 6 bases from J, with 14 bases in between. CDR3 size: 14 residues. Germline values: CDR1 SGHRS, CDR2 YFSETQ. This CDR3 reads CASRDQGAAGELFF. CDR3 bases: TGCGCCAGCAGGGATCAGGGTGCCGCCGGGGAGCTGTTTTTT.

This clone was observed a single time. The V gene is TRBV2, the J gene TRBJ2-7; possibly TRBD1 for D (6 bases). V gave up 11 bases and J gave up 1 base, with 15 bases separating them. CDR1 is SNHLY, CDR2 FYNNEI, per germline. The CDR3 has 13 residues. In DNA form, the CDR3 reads TGTGCCGGCAAAAAGGACAGATCCTACGAGCAGTACTTC. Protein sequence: CAGKKDRSYEQYF.

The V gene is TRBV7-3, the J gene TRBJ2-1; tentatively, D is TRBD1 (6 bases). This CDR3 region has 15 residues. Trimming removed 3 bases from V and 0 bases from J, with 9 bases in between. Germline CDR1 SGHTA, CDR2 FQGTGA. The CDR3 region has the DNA TGTGCCAGCAGCTTGGGGGCGAGCTCCTACAATGAGCAGTTCTTC. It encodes CASSLGASSYNEQFF.

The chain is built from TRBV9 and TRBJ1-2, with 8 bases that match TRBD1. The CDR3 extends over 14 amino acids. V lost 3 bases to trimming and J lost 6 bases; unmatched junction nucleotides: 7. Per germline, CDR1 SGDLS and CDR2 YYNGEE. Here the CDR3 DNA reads TGTGCCAGCAGCGGAAGCAGGGGGCCCCATGGCTACACCTTC. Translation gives CASSGSRGPHGYTF.

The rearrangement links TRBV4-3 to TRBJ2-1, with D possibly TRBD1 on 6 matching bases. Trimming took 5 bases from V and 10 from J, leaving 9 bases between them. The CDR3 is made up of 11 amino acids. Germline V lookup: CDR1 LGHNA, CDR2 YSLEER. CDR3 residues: CASSIGTEQFF. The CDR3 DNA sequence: TGCGCCAGCAGCATCGGGACAGAGCAGTTCTTC.

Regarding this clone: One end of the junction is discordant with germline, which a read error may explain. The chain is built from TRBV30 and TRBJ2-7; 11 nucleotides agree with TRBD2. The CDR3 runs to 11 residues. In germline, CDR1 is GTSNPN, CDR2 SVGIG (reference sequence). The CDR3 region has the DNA TGTGCCTACCTAGCGGGGGGCGAGCGGTACTTC. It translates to CAYLAGGERYF.

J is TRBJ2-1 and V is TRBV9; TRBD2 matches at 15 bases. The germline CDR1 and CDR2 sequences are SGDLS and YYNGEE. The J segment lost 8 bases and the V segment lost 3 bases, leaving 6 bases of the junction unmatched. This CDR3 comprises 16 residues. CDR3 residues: CASSAPGTSGRHEQFF. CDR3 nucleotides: TGTGCCAGCAGCGCCCCCGGGACTAGCGGGAGGCATGAGCAGTTCTTC.